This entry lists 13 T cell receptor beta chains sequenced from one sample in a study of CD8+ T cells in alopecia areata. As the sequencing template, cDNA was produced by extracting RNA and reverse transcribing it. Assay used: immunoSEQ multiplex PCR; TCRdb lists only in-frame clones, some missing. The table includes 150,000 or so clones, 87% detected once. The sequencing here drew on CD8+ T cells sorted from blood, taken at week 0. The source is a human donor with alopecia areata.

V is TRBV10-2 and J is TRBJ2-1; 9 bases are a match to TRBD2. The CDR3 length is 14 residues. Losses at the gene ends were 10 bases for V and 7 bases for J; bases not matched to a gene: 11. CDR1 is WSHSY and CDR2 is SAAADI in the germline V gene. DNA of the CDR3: TGCGCCACCCTACCGGGACTAGCAGGAAATGAGCAGTTCTTC. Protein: CATLPGLAGNEQFF.

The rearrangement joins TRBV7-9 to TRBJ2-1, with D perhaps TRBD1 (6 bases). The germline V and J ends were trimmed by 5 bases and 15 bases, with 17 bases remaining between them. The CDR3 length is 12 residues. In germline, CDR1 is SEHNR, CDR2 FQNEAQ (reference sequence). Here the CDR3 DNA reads TGTGCCAGCAGCACCGGGACATCTCCCCCGTTCTTC. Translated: CASSTGTSPPFF.

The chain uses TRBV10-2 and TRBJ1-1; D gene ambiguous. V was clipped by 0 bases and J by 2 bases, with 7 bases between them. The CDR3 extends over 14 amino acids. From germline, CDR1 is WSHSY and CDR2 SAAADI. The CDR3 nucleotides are TGCGCCAGCAGTGAGTCGACGGTTAACACTGAAGCTTTCTTT. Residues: CASSESTVNTEAFF.

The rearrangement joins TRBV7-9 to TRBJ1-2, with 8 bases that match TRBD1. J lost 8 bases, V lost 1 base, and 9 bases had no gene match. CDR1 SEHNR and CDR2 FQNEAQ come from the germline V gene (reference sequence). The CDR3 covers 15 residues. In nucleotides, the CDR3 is TGTGCCAGCAGCTTAGACACAGGGGGTCTGATGGGCTACACCTTC. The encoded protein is CASSLDTGGLMGYTF. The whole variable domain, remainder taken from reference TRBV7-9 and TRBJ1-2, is DTGVSQNPRHKITKRGQNVTFRCDPISEHNRLYWYRQTLGQGPEFLTYFQNEAQLEKSRLLSDRFSAERPKGSFSTLEIQRTEQGDSAMYLCASSLDTGGLMGYTFGSGTRLTVV.

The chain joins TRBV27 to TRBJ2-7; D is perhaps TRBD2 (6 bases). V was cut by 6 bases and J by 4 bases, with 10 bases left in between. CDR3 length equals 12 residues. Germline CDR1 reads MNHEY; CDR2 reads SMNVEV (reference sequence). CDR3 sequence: CASRSGVYEQYF. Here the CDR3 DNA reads TGTGCCAGCAGGTCGGGAGTTTACGAGCAGTACTTC.

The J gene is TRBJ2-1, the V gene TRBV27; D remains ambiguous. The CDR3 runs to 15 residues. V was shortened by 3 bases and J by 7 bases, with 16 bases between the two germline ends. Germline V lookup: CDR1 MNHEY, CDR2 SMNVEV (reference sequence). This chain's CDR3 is CASSFSVDRLNEQFF. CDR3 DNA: TGTGCCAGCAGTTTCTCTGTGGACCGTCTGAATGAGCAGTTCTTC.

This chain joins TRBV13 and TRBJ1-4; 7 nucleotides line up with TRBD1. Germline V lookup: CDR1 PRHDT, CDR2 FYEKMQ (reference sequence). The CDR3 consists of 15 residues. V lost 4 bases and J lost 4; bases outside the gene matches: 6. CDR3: CASSSVTGNNEKLFF. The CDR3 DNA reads TGTGCCAGCAGCTCAGTGACAGGGAATAATGAAAAACTGTTTTTT. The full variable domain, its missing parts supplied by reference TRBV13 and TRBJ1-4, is AAGVIQSPRHLIKEKRETATLKCYPIPRHDTVYWYQQGPGQDPQFLISFYEKMQSDKGSIPDRFSAQQFSDYHSELNMSSLELGDSALYFCASSSVTGNNEKLFFGSGTQLSVL.

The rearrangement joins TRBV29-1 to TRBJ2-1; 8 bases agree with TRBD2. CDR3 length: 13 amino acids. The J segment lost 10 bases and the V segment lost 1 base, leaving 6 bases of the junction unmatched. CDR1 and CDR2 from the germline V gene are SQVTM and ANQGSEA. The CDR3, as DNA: TGCAGCGTTGAAGTGGATAGCGGGGTCGAGCAGTTCTTC. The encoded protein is CSVEVDSGVEQFF.

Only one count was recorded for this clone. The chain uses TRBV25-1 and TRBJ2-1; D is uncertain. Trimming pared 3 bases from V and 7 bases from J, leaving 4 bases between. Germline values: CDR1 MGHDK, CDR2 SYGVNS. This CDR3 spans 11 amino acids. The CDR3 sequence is CASSDSNEQFF. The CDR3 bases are TGTGCCAGCAGTGACTCAAATGAGCAGTTCTTC.

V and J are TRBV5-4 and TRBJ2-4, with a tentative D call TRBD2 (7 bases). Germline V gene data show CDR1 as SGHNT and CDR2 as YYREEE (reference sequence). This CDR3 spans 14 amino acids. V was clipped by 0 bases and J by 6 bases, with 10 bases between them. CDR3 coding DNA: TGTGCCAGCAGCTTGGAGGGGGGGCTAAACATTCAGTACTTC. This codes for CASSLEGGLNIQYF.

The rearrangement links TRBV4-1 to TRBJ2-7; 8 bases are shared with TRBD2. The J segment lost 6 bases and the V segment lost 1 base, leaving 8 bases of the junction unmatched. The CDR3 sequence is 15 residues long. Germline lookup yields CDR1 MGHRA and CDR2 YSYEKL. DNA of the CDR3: TGCGCCAGCAGCCAAGTTACGGGAGGGCCTGGCGAGCAGTACTTC. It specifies CASSQVTGGPGEQYF.

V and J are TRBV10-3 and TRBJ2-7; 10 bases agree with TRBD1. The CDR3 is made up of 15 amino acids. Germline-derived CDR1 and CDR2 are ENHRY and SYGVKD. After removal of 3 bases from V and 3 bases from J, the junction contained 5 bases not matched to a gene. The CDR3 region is CAISDAGQGIYEQYF. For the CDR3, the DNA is TGTGCCATCAGTGATGCGGGACAGGGGATCTACGAGCAGTACTTC.

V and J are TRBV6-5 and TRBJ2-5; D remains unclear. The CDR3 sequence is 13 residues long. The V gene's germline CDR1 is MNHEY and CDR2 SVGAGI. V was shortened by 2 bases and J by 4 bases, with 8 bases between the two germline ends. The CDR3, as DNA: TGTGCCAGCAGTTACCACAACCGAGAGACCCAGTACTTC. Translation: CASSYHNRETQYF.